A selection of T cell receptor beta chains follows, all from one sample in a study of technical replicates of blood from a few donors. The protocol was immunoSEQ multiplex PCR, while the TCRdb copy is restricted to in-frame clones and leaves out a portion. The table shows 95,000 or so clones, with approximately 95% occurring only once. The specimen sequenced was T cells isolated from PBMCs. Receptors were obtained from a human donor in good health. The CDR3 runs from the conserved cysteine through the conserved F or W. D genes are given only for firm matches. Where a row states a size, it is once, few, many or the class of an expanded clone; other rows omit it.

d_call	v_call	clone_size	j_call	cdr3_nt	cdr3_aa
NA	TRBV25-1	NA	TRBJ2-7	TGTGCCAGTAATAGGAGGGCCGGGGAGCAGTACTTC	CASNRRAGEQYF
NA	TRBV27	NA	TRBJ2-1	TGTGCCAGCAGTTTACTGTCGAGCTCCTACAATGAGCAGTTCTTC	CASSLLSSSYNEQFF
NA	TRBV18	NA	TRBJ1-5	TGTGCCAGCTCACCCCATCGGGGAGAGGAACAGCCCCAGCATTTT	CASSPHRGEEQPQHF
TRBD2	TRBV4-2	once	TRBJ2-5	TGTGCCAGCAGCCAAGAAGTTAACTTAGCGGGGGGCCAAGAGGCCCAGTACTTC	CASSQEVNLAGGQEAQYF
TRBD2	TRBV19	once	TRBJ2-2	TGTGCCAGTAGTATCGCTAGCGGGAACACCGGGGAGCTGTTTTTT	CASSIASGNTGELFF
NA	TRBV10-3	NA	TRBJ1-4	TGTGCCATCAGTGAGTCCAACAGCGAAAAACTGTTTTTT	CAISESNSEKLFF
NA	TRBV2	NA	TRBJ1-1	TGTGCCAGCAGTGATATTAAGGGGGAGAACACTGAAGCTTTCTTT	CASSDIKGENTEAFF
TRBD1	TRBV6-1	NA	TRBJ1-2	TGTGCCAGCACTGGGACAGGGTTTCATGGCTACACCTTC	CASTGTGFHGYTF
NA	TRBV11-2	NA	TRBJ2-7	TGTGCCAGCAGCTTGAGATTTCCGGACTATCTAACCTACGAGCAGTACTTC	CASSLRFPDYLTYEQYF
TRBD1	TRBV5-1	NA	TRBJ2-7	TGCGCCAGCAGCAAGGACAGGGGGGTCTACGAGCAGTACTTC	CASSKDRGVYEQYF
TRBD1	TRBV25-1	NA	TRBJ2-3	TGTGCCAGCAGGGACAGGCTCACAGATACGCAGTATTTT	CASRDRLTDTQYF
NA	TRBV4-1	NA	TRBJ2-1	TGCGCCAGCAGCCAAGAAGTACGGGACTACAATGAGCAGTTCTTC	CASSQEVRDYNEQFF
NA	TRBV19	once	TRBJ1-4	TGTGCCACGGGGGAAAATGAAAAACTGTTTTTT	CATGENEKLFF
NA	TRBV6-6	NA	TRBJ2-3	TGTGCCAGCAGTTACTCCTTACGGGATACGCAGTATTTT	CASSYSLRDTQYF
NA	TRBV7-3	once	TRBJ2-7	TGTGCCAGCAGTCCCGGAGGGGCTAACTACGAGCAGTACTTC	CASSPGGANYEQYF
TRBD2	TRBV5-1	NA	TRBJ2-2	TGCGCCAGCAGCTTTAGCGGGAGGGCCGGGGAGCTGTTTTTT	CASSFSGRAGELFF
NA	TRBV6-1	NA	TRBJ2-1	TGTGCCAGCAGTGCCTGGACTGGGTCGGATGAGCAGTTCTTC	CASSAWTGSDEQFF
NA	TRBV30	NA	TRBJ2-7	TGTGCCTGGAGTGTATGGGGCTTGAGGCAAAACGAGCAGTACTTC	CAWSVWGLRQNEQYF
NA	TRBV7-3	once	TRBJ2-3	TGTGCCAGCAGCCTTAGCGCGCACAGCACAGATACGCAGTATTTT	CASSLSAHSTDTQYF
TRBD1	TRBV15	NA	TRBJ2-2	TGTGCCACCAGCACCCTGGACAGGGACACCGGGGAGCTGTTTTTT	CATSTLDRDTGELFF
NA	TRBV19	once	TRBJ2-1	TGTGCCAGTAGTATAGCCAGGGTAATGTTGAATGAGCAGTTCTTC	CASSIARVMLNEQFF
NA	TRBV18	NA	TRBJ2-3	TGTGCCAGCTCACCCCCCTTTGGCGGGGCTAGCACAGATACGCAGTATTTT	CASSPPFGGASTDTQYF
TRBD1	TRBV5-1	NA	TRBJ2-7	TGCGCCAGCTACCTGCCGGGACAGGGGTTTAGCGAGCAGTACTTC	CASYLPGQGFSEQYF
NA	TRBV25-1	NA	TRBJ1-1	TGTGCCAGCAGTGAAGTCAGGGGCGGGAACACTGAAGCTTTCTTT	CASSEVRGGNTEAFF
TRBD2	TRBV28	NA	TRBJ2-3	TGTGCCAGCAACCTAATGGGGGGGTGGGATCCAGATACGCAGTATTTT	CASNLMGGWDPDTQYF
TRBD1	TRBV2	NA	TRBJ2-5	TGTGCCAGCAACCGGGACAGGGGGCTTAAGGAGACCCAGTACTTC	CASNRDRGLKETQYF
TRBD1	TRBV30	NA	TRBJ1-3	TGTGCCTGGAGTCTGGACAGGGTAGACACCATATATTTT	CAWSLDRVDTIYF
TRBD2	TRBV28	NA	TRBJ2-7	TGTGCCAGCTCACTAGCGGGGTACGAGCAGTACTTC	CASSLAGYEQYF
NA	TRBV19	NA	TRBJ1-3	TGTGCCAGTAGTATGAGTTCTGGAAACACCATATATTTT	CASSMSSGNTIYF
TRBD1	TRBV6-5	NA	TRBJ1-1	TGTGCCAGCAGAGGACAGGGGGCAACCACTGAAGCTTTCTTT	CASRGQGATTEAFF
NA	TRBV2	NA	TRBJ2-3	TGTGCCAGCAGGGATCTAGCCGATACGCAGTATTTT	CASRDLADTQYF
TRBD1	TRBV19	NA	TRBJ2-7	TGTGCCAGTAGTTTCTTAGGACAGGGGTACAACGAGCAGTACTTC	CASSFLGQGYNEQYF
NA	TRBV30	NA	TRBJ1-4	TGTGCCTGGAGTGAGGTTAGAGGAAAGGAAAAACTGTTTTTT	CAWSEVRGKEKLFF
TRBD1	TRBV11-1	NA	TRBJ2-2	TGTGCCAGCAGCTTCCGACAGGGTCGTAGCACCGGGGAGCTGTTTTTT	CASSFRQGRSTGELFF
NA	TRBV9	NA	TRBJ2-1	TGTGCCAGCAGCCCCGGAGGGAGTTTCAGCTCCTACAATGAGCAGTTCTTC	CASSPGGSFSSYNEQFF
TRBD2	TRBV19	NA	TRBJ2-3	TGTGCCAGTAGTATGGGACTAGCGAACACAGATACGCAGTATTTT	CASSMGLANTDTQYF
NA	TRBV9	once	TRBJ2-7	TGTGCCAGCAGCGGGAGGAGCTCCTACGAGCAGTACTTC	CASSGRSSYEQYF
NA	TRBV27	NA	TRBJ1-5	TGTGCCAGCAGTTTTGAACAGGGCAATCAGCCCCAGCATTTT	CASSFEQGNQPQHF
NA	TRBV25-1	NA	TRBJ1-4	TGTGCCAGCAGTGAATCTTATAAACTGTTTTTT	CASSESYKLFF
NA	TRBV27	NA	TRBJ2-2	TGTGCCAGCAGTCTAAGCAGAACAGGGGGGGGCGGGGAGCTGTTTTTT	CASSLSRTGGGGELFF
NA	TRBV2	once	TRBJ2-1	TGTGCCAGCGCTCTTGGAAGCGATGAGCAGTTCTTC	CASALGSDEQFF
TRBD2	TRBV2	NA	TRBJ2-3	TGTGCCAGCAGTCGCGGACTAGCGGTCGGCACGCAGTATTTT	CASSRGLAVGTQYF
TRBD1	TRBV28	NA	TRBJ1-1	TGTGCCAGCAGCATAACAGGGGGGGCTTTCTTT	CASSITGGAFF
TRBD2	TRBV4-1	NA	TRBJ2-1	TGCGCCAGCAGCCCACATAGCGGGAGGGCCCGGAGCTCCTACAATGAGCAGTTCTTC	CASSPHSGRARSSYNEQFF
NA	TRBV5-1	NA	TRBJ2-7	TGCGCCAGCAGCTATGACAGTAACCCCTACGAGCAGTACTTC	CASSYDSNPYEQYF
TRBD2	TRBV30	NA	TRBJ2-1	TGTGCCTGGAGCGAGGGACTAGCGATAAACAATGAGCAGTTCTTC	CAWSEGLAINNEQFF
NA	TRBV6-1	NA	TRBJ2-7	TGTGCCAGCAGTGAGTCTCGAGACTTTAACGAGCAGTACTTC	CASSESRDFNEQYF
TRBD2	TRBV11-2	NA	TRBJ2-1	TGTGCCAGCAGCTTAGAGGGACTAGCGGAGGTTAGCTCCTACAATGAGCAGTTCTTC	CASSLEGLAEVSSYNEQFF
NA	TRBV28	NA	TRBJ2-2	TGTGCCAGCAGTTTAAGGAGGAACACCGGGGAGCTGTTTTTT	CASSLRRNTGELFF
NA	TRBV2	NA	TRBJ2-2	TGTGCCAGCTATGGAGGGGATTTCACCGGGGAGCTGTTTTTT	CASYGGDFTGELFF
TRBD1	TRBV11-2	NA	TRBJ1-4	TGTGCCAGCAGCAAAGGGACAGCTCCGAATGAAAAACTGTTTTTT	CASSKGTAPNEKLFF
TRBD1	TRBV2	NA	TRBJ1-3	TGTGCCAGCAGTGAAAGATCCGGGACAGGTGGAAACACCATATATTTT	CASSERSGTGGNTIYF
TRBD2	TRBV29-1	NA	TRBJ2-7	TGCAGCGTCGGAGGACTAGCGGGATACGAGCAGTACTTC	CSVGGLAGYEQYF
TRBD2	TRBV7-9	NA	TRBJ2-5	TGTGCCAGCAGCCTTCTCACTAGCGGGAATAATGGGGAGACCCAGTACTTC	CASSLLTSGNNGETQYF
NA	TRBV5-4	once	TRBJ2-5	TGTGCCAGCAGCCTCTTGGGGGCCGGGGAGACCCAGTACTTC	CASSLLGAGETQYF
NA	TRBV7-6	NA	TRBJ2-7	TGTGCCAGCAGCTTTCAGCGGAACCACCCCTACGAGCAGTACTTC	CASSFQRNHPYEQYF
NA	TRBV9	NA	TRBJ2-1	TGTGCCAGCAGCGTAGTTTCAGGGCCCAATGAGCAGTTCTTC	CASSVVSGPNEQFF